Many counts were recorded for the clone carrying this T cell receptor beta chain. Its target is unknown. Time point specified: newly diagnosed GD, antithyroid drugs for less than 3 months. The TCR library used RNA extracted from PBMCs. The CDR3 sequence is 15 residues long. Looked up from germline, CDR1 is DFQATT and CDR2 is SNEGSKA (reference sequence). Trimming left V 6 bases short and J 3 bases short, with 18 bases between. This sample was included in a study of regulatory T cells in long-lasting Graves disease. For the study at large: Antithyroid drugs had been taken by newly diagnosed Graves' patients for under 3 months. General study results and limits: What was studied was peripheral blood only, and not thyroid tissue.

With iRepertoire HTBI primers and Arm-PCR of CDR3 regions, TCR beta libraries were built. TCRdb called the multiplex PCR reads again in MiXCR, with one record for every CDR3 protein. The sample holds hundreds of thousands of distinct CDR3 sequences, 15% to 20% seen once. These same records also appear under a second study, on T cells in Graves' hyperthyroidism and ophthalmopathy. That paper adds: The study used the HTBI primer set for a first-round RT-PCR of the TCR CDR3.

The origin of this receptor is a man between 40 and 49 years old with Graves disease. This material consisted of peripheral blood mononuclear cells (PBMCs), taken at new diagnosis, from a patient treated with antithyroid drugs. This sequence joins TRBV20-1 and TRBJ1-5; maybe TRBD1 (5 bases). Written as DNA, the CDR3 is TGCAGTGCGCATCCAGGACAACAGGACAATCAGCCCCAGCATTTT. Translated, it gives CSAHPGQQDNQPQHF.